The T cell receptor beta chain described here comes from a study of blood T cell repertoires in COVID-19. This clone occurred once. The CDR3 runs to 13 residues. Germline lookup yields CDR1 GTSNPN and CDR2 SVGIG (reference sequence). The ends were cut back, 5 bases at V and 1 base at J, with 11 bases in the middle. Sequencing used immunoSEQ multiplex PCR; TCRdb keeps in-frame clones, though not all of them. The sample gives roughly 86,000 clones, roughly 78% of which show up once; about a fifth is in the top ten. The chain links TRBV30 to TRBJ1-1; D may be TRBD1 (5 bases). This receptor was taken from a human donor in a cohort sampled during active COVID-19. What was sequenced was peripheral blood. In DNA, the CDR3 is TGTGCCTGGGTCCGGGGGTGGAACACTGAAGCTTTCTTT. Amino acids: CAWVRGWNTEAFF.